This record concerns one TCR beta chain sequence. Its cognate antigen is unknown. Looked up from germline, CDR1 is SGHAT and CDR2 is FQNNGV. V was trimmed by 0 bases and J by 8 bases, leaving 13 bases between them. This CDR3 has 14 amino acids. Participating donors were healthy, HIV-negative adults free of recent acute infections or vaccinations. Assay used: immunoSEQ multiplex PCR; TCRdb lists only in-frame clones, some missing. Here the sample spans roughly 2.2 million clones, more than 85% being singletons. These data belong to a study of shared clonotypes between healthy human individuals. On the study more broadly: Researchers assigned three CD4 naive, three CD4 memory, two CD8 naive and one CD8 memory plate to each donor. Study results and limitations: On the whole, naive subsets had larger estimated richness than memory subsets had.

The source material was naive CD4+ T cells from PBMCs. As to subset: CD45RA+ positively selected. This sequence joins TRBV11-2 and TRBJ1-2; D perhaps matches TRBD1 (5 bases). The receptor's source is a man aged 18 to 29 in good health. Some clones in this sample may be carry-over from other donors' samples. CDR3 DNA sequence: TGTGCCAGCAGCTTAGATCCTTCCCGGGGGGGCTACACCTTC. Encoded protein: CASSLDPSRGGYTF.